A single TCR beta chain is shown here with its context. Its specificity is unknown. Genomic DNA of every subset was divided equally among multiple immunoSEQ plates. Repertoires were generated with immunoSEQ multiplex PCR, while TCRdb's copy carries only in-frame clones and drops some. The table has 900,000 to 1,200,000 clones, around 78% seen once. Germline CDR1 reads SGHNT; CDR2 reads YYREEE (reference sequence). V was cut by 4 bases and J by 2 bases, with 12 bases left in between. This CDR3 contains 14 residues. This sample stems from a study of shared clonotypes between healthy human individuals. Findings and limits, study-wide: The study found about 5% of naive CD4 clonotypes shared across four donors. Generation of non-shared clonotypes was less probable than generation of clonotypes shared by all four donors.

Only Caucasian adults living in Nashville, Tennessee served as donors. Sequences were obtained from memory CD4+ T cells from PBMCs. Subset noted: CD45RA-negative fraction. The rearrangement joins TRBV5-4 to TRBJ1-2, with no clear D. The origin of this receptor is a man younger than 35 in good health. Some clones in this sample may be carry-over from other donors' samples. In nucleotides, the CDR3 is TGTGCCAGCAGCCTACTCGCGGGCAACTATGGCTACACCTTC. As protein: CASSLLAGNYGYTF.